The present T cell receptor beta chain was sequenced within a study of cytomegalovirus exposure and HLA in healthy donors. General study findings and limits: The study assumed roughly uniform donor sequencing depth for presence/absence analyses. A missense DCLRE1C variant was associated with V- and J-gene trimming of TCR beta chains in a later analysis, and an independent cohort replicated the association. Some highly shared sequence variants likely arose as a pipeline artifact.

PCR primers comprised 60 Vbeta and 13 Jbeta primers. The table came from immunoSEQ multiplex PCR; TCRdb's copy has only in-frame clones and leaves some out. The sample has about 250,000 clones, 85% to 95% seen once. On this clone itself: Antigen unknown.

Germline lookup yields CDR1 SGHTA and CDR2 FQGNSA. The CDR3 is made up of 14 amino acids. J gave up 7 bases and V 4 bases, and 4 bases lay outside the gene matches. Sequencing input: PBMCs. The gene calls are TRBV7-2 and TRBJ1-6; 7 bases are a match to TRBD1. This TCR came from a girl aged 2 to 9 in good health and CMV-seronegative. The CDR3 loop reads CASSSDRANSPLHF. The DNA of the CDR3 is TGTGCCAGCAGCTCCGACAGGGCAAATTCACCCCTCCACTTT.